The next 25 T cell receptor beta chains were all read from a single sample in a study of blood T cell repertoires in COVID-19 (dated by TCRdb to about 2020). Libraries were constructed by the immunoSEQ multiplex PCR assay. TCRdb stores this immuneACCESS table with in-frame sequences only. Part of the clones is absent; in the studies checked, under half of the shortfall reflects unresolved V genes, and no reason is known for the rest. This sample has roughly 66,000 clones in its table, and around 93% of those were observed once. The ten largest clonotypes hold 7.3% of the sample. Material for sequencing was peripheral blood. These receptors came from a human donor in a cohort sampled during active COVID-19.

The chain is built from TRBV7-9 and TRBJ1-2; D call uncertain. CDR1 is SEHNR, CDR2 FQNEAQ, per germline (reference sequence). V lost 5 bases and J lost 1, with 11 bases in between. The CDR3 covers 14 residues. Here the CDR3 reads CASSAPGDNYGYTF. DNA of the CDR3: TGTGCCAGCAGCGCCCCCGGGGATAACTATGGCTACACCTTC.

This chain uses TRBV10-3 with TRBJ2-5; D gene unclear. The germline CDR1 and CDR2 sequences are ENHRY and SYGVKD. V gave up 2 bases and J gave up 5 bases, with 3 bases separating them. The CDR3 extends over 11 amino acids. As DNA, the CDR3 is TGTGCCATCAGTGAGCTGGAGACCCAGTACTTC. Translation: CAISELETQYF.

The rearrangement uses TRBV28 and TRBJ2-2; 7 bases match TRBD1. Looked up from germline, CDR1 is MDHEN and CDR2 is SYDVKM. J was trimmed by 2 bases and V by 2 bases; bases with no gene match: 2. The length of the CDR3 is 15 residues. CDR3 in DNA: TGTGCCAGCAGTTTAGGGGACAGTAACACCGGGGAGCTGTTTTTT. Its translation is CASSLGDSNTGELFF.

This chain uses TRBV7-8 with TRBJ2-1; the D gene is possibly TRBD2 (6 bases). The CDR3 length is 14 residues. V lost 1 base to trimming and J lost 7 bases, with 11 bases between them. The germline V gene encodes CDR1 SGHVS and CDR2 FQNEAQ. The CDR3 protein is CASSLGGGNNEQFF. The CDR3 bases are TGTGCCAGCAGCTTAGGTGGAGGGAATAATGAGCAGTTCTTC.

This clone was detected once. The chain has TRBV4-3 and TRBJ1-1; 11 bases fit TRBD1. CDR3 length: 15 residues. The junction had 7 bases not matched to a gene; V was cut back by 0 bases and J by 10 bases. The germline gives CDR1 LGHNA, CDR2 YSLEER. The CDR3, as DNA: TGCGCCAGCAGCCAAGATGGGGACAGGGGGGCGGTAGCTTTCTTT. Translating gives CASSQDGDRGAVAFF.

The CDR3 nucleotides read TGTGCCAGCACCCTCCTGAACACCGGGGAGCTGTTTTTT. It yields the protein CASTLLNTGELFF. J is TRBJ2-2 and V is TRBV3-1 (or the pseudogene TRBV3-2); no clear D. Per germline, CDR1 LGHDT and CDR2 YNNKEL (reference sequence). V lost 7 bases to trimming and J lost 1 base, with 7 bases between them. The CDR3 length is 13 residues.

The V gene is TRBV28, the J gene TRBJ1-1; perhaps TRBD1 as D (5 bases). The CDR3 runs 14 residues. The germline CDR1 and CDR2 sequences are MDHEN and SYDVKM. The V end was cut by 2 bases, the J end by 2 bases, with 9 bases between. The CDR3 spells CASSLQGLNTEAFF. DNA of the CDR3: TGTGCCAGCAGTTTACAGGGTCTCAACACTGAAGCTTTCTTT.

In its sample, this clone was seen a few times. The V gene is TRBV19, the J gene TRBJ2-3; 11 bases align to TRBD2. The CDR3 is 20 residues long. Germline V lookup: CDR1 LNHDA, CDR2 SQIVND (reference sequence). V lost 1 base and J lost 0; bases outside the gene matches: 12. In DNA form, the CDR3 reads TGTGCCAGTAGTATAGCTAACCGGCTAGCGGGAGGATTAAGCACAGATACGCAGTATTTT. This gives the protein CASSIANRLAGGLSTDTQYF.

This clone has only a few counts. The CDR3 sequence is CASSLRSTNTEAFF. The CDR3 DNA follows: TGTGCCAGCAGTTTACGGTCTACGAACACTGAAGCTTTCTTT. The V call is TRBV27, the J call TRBJ1-1; D is unclear. There are 14 residues in the CDR3. The V gene's germline CDR1 is MNHEY and CDR2 SMNVEV (reference sequence). V was clipped by 2 bases and J by 1 base, with 8 bases between them.

CDR3 region: CASSYRGQPSPDTQYF. Written as DNA, the CDR3 is TGTGCCAGCAGTTACAGGGGACAGCCCTCCCCAGATACGCAGTATTTT. This chain uses TRBV6-2 or TRBV6-3 with TRBJ2-3; 7 positions agree with TRBD1. Germline CDR1 and CDR2: MNHEY and SVGEGT. The CDR3 spans 16 residues. With 2 bases clipped from V and 4 bases from J, the junction kept 9 bases outside the gene matches.

The chain employs TRBV6-2 or TRBV6-3 and TRBJ1-1; the match to TRBD1 covers 7 bases. The junction had 7 bases not matched to a gene; V was cut back by 0 bases and J by 9 bases. From germline, CDR1 is MNHEY and CDR2 SVGEGT. The CDR3 runs to 14 residues. The CDR3 spells CASSYSGGSLKAFF. The CDR3 coding sequence is TGTGCCAGCAGTTACTCAGGGGGCAGCCTCAAAGCTTTCTTT.

The chain carries TRBV19 and TRBJ1-1; D might be TRBD1 (5 bases). The CDR3 totals 16 residues. The germline gives CDR1 LNHDA, CDR2 SQIVND (reference sequence). Trimming took 7 bases from V and 4 from J, leaving 22 bases between them. The CDR3 is CASTLGGGSLGTEAFF. In nucleotides, the CDR3 is TGTGCCAGTACTTTAGGCGGGGGTAGTCTGGGCACTGAAGCTTTCTTT.

The chain recombines TRBV9 with TRBJ2-1, with 8 nucleotides matching TRBD1. The CDR3 runs to 18 residues. CDR1 is SGDLS, CDR2 YYNGEE, per germline. Trimming at V came to 0 bases and at J to 4 bases, leaving 12 bases not matched to a gene. CDR3 in DNA: TGTGCCAGCAGCGTAGTTGGATCCGGACAGGGAGGATACAATGAGCAGTTCTTC. It specifies CASSVVGSGQGGYNEQFF.

CDR3 nucleotide sequence: TGTGCCAGCAGCTTGGAATCGAACATGAACACTGAAGCTTTCTTT. Its translation: CASSLESNMNTEAFF. The chain employs TRBV5-5 and TRBJ1-1; D not resolved. Germline V gene lookup returns CDR1 SGHKS and CDR2 YYEKEE (reference sequence). The germline V and J ends were trimmed by 0 bases and 0 bases, with 9 bases remaining between them. This CDR3 comprises 15 residues.

The genes are TRBV5-3 and TRBJ2-7; 7 bases map to TRBD1. TRBV5-3 is an open reading frame, and its role is uncertain. This CDR3 has 14 residues. V lost 4 bases and J lost 2; bases outside the gene matches: 6. The CDR3 spells CARSLQGVTYEQYF. Written as DNA, the CDR3 is TGTGCCAGAAGCCTTCAGGGGGTAACCTACGAGCAGTACTTC.

The chain is built from TRBV19 and TRBJ1-5; D is unresolved. With 3 bases removed from V and 2 bases from J, the gap between germline ends came to 11 bases. The CDR3 has 15 amino acids. Germline V gene lookup returns CDR1 LNHDA and CDR2 SQIVND (reference sequence). The CDR3 sequence: CASSIFFGGNQPQHF. The CDR3 nucleotides are TGTGCCAGTAGTATCTTTTTCGGAGGCAATCAGCCCCAGCATTTT.

The chain recombines TRBV9 with TRBJ1-1; the D is unclear. This CDR3 contains 15 residues. V was clipped by 0 bases and J by 0 bases, with 9 bases between them. Germline loops: CDR1 SGDLS, CDR2 YYNGEE. The CDR3: CASSVEGGMNTEAFF. CDR3 nucleotides: TGTGCCAGCAGCGTAGAAGGCGGCATGAACACTGAAGCTTTCTTT.

The V and J genes are TRBV7-2 and TRBJ1-6, with 9 bases aligning to TRBD1. Germline assignment: CDR1 SGHTA and CDR2 FQGNSA. CDR3 size: 14 residues. With V trimmed by 4 bases and J by 8 bases, 3 bases remained unmatched. The CDR3 DNA sequence: TGTGCCAGCAGCTCAACAGGGGGCGATTCACCCCTCCACTTT. Translation: CASSSTGGDSPLHF.

The CDR3: CASSLFGTSGNNEQFF. For the CDR3, the DNA is TGTGCCAGCAGCTTATTCGGGACTAGCGGTAACAATGAGCAGTTCTTC. J is TRBJ2-1 and V is TRBV7-3; 11 bases fit TRBD2. The CDR3 covers 16 residues. Germline V gene lookup returns CDR1 SGHTA and CDR2 FQGTGA. The V segment lost 2 bases and the J segment 5 bases; nucleotides outside the gene matches: 5. Filled out from reference TRBV7-3 and TRBJ2-1, the complete variable domain reads GAGVSQTPSNKVTEKGKYVELRCDPISGHTALYWYRQSLGQGPEFLIYFQGTGAADDSGLPNDRFFAVRPEGSVSTLKIQRTERGDSAVYLCASSLFGTSGNNEQFFGPGTRLTVL.

J is TRBJ2-3 and V is TRBV7-8, with D unresolved. Germline V gives CDR1 SGHVS, CDR2 FQNEAQ. V was clipped by 1 base and J by 4 bases, with 12 bases between them. The CDR3 runs to 15 residues. CDR3 protein: CASSLEQISSDTQYF. The CDR3 region has the DNA TGTGCCAGCAGCTTAGAACAGATAAGCTCAGATACGCAGTATTTT.

J is TRBJ2-5 and V is TRBV6-1; TRBD2 is a possible D gene (6 bases). CDR3 length equals 15 residues. The germline V gene encodes CDR1 MNHNS and CDR2 SASEGT. The V end was cut by 2 bases, the J end by 0 bases, with 10 bases between. The CDR3 region is CASSEIGGYQETQYF. The CDR3 coding sequence is TGTGCCAGCAGTGAAATTGGAGGGTACCAAGAGACCCAGTACTTC.

The CDR3 sequence: CASSFQASGMYEQYF. In nucleotides, the CDR3 is TGTGCCAGCAGCTTTCAGGCTAGCGGGATGTACGAGCAGTACTTC. The chain recombines TRBV7-3 with TRBJ2-7; 9 bases match TRBD2. The germline CDR1 and CDR2 sequences are SGHTA and FQGTGA. V was pared by 3 bases and J by 4 bases, with 7 bases of the junction left unmatched. This CDR3 comprises 15 residues.

The gene calls are TRBV28 and TRBJ1-1; TRBD1 agrees at 7 bases. This CDR3 is built from 15 residues. The germline CDR1 and CDR2 sequences are MDHEN and SYDVKM. V was pared by 6 bases and J by 3 bases, with 10 bases of the junction left unmatched. CDR3 region: CASSLPGRGDTEAFF. The CDR3, as DNA: TGTGCCAGCAGCCTTCCAGGCAGGGGGGACACTGAAGCTTTCTTT.

This clone has only one observation. The chain combines TRBV28 with TRBJ1-1, with 7 positions matching TRBD1. The V segment lost 5 bases and the J segment 0 bases; nucleotides outside the gene matches: 3. The germline V gene encodes CDR1 MDHEN and CDR2 SYDVKM. The CDR3 loop spans 14 amino acids. CDR3 in DNA: TGTGCCAGCAGTGAGACAGGGATGAACACTGAAGCTTTCTTT. This codes for CASSETGMNTEAFF.

V usage is TRBV7-8 and J usage is TRBJ2-3, with 15 bases lining up with TRBD2. The V and J ends lost 7 bases and 1 base, in that order; junction bases with no gene match: 12. The CDR3 sequence is 19 residues long. Germline assignment: CDR1 SGHVS and CDR2 FQNEAQ. CDR3: CASTRRRTSGGVGTDTQYF. As DNA, the CDR3 is TGTGCCAGCACCCGACGCCGGACTAGCGGGGGGGTCGGCACAGATACGCAGTATTTT.